One and the same sample provided the 8 T cell receptor beta chains below, sequenced in a study of Ad26.COV2.S vaccination and SARS-CoV-2 variants. This sample's treatment: 15 to 20 received Ad26.COV2.S at low or high dose, single or two shots; a few received placebo; per-sample allocation not given. Following the first vaccine or placebo injection, samples were taken on day 63. Some clones are missing from TCRdb's copy, which holds only in-frame ones; the method was immunoSEQ multiplex PCR. The sample contains 400,000 to 500,000 clones, 80% to 90% of which appear only once. The sample consisted of peripheral blood, taken in a trial of Ad26.COV2.S vaccine versus placebo. The source is a person between 18 and 60 years old who received the Ad26.COV2.S COVID-19 vaccine or a placebo.

Concerning this clone: Other DNA sequences of this sample code for an identical CDR3. V and J are TRBV6-5 and TRBJ1-1; D gene unclear. The CDR3 loop spans 13 amino acids. Trimming pared 4 bases from V and 2 bases from J, leaving 8 bases between. The germline V gene has CDR1 MNHEY and CDR2 SVGAGI. The CDR3 sequence: CASSSDANTEAFF. The CDR3 DNA reads as TGTGCCAGCAGTTCGGACGCAAACACTGAAGCTTTCTTT.

This sequence joins TRBV7-2 and TRBJ1-5; 9 nucleotides match TRBD1. The V segment lost 4 bases and the J segment 3 bases; nucleotides outside the gene matches: 7. There are 16 residues in the CDR3. Germline V gene sequence: CDR1 SGHTA, CDR2 FQGNSA. As DNA, the CDR3 is TGTGCCAGCAGCTCCTGGGGGACAGGGATCAATCAGCCCCAGCATTTT. Amino acids: CASSSWGTGINQPQHF.

This chain joins TRBV7-2 and TRBJ1-5; D is possibly TRBD1 (6 bases). CDR3 length: 16 amino acids. Germline assignment: CDR1 SGHTA and CDR2 FQGNSA. V was cut by 0 bases and J by 5 bases, with 14 bases left in between. CDR3 residues: CASSLAGRGYYQPQHF. In DNA, the CDR3 is TGTGCCAGCAGCTTAGCAGGCAGGGGTTATTATCAGCCCCAGCATTTT. The variable domain in full, completed from reference TRBV7-2 and TRBJ1-5, reads GAGVSQSPSNKVTEKGKDVELRCDPISGHTALYWYRQSLGQGLEFLIYFQGNSAPDKSGLPSDRFSAERTGGSVSTLTIQRTQQEDSAVYLCASSLAGRGYYQPQHFGDGTRLSIL.

The chain joins TRBV6-6 to TRBJ1-2; D is possibly TRBD1 (6 bases). This CDR3 spans 15 amino acids. V was trimmed by 2 bases and J by 3 bases, leaving 13 bases between them. From germline, CDR1 is MNHNY and CDR2 SVGAGI (reference sequence). The CDR3 DNA follows: TGTGCCAGCAGTTACCGAAGCAGGGGCCACTATGGCTACACCTTC. Protein sequence: CASSYRSRGHYGYTF.

The rearrangement uses TRBV7-8 and TRBJ1-5; TRBD1 matches at 7 bases. V lost 5 bases and J lost 2; bases outside the gene matches: 9. The CDR3 spans 16 residues. Germline values: CDR1 SGHVS, CDR2 FQNEAQ. The CDR3 region has the DNA TGTGCCAGCAGCCTAGACAGGGTAGGTCGCAATCAGCCCCAGCATTTT. Amino acids: CASSLDRVGRNQPQHF.

V is TRBV28 and J is TRBJ2-1; D remains unclear. Germline CDR1 is MDHEN and CDR2 is SYDVKM. CDR3 length: 11 amino acids. The V end lost 5 bases, the J end lost 4 bases, and 3 bases lay between the germline ends. The CDR3 DNA reads as TGTGCCAGCAGTCCTTACAATGAGCAGTTCTTC. This encodes CASSPYNEQFF.

V and J are TRBV24-1 and TRBJ2-1; D is unresolved. Germline values: CDR1 KGHDR, CDR2 SFDVKD. V lost 1 base, J lost 14 bases, and 14 bases lay in between. The CDR3 consists of 13 residues. CDR3 amino acids: CATSDFEHRKEFF. The CDR3 nucleotides are TGTGCCACCAGTGATTTTGAGCACCGAAAGGAGTTCTTC.

V and J are TRBV23-1 and TRBJ2-4, with 7 bases matching TRBD2. TRBV23-1 is identified as an open reading frame with a role that is uncertain. V lost 7 bases to trimming and J lost 0 bases; unmatched junction nucleotides: 21. The CDR3 has 20 amino acids. CDR3 in DNA: TGCGCCAGCATAGCCGGGACGGCTAGGCGGGAGCTGGAAGCCAAAAACATTCAGTACTTC. The encoded protein is CASIAGTARRELEAKNIQYF.